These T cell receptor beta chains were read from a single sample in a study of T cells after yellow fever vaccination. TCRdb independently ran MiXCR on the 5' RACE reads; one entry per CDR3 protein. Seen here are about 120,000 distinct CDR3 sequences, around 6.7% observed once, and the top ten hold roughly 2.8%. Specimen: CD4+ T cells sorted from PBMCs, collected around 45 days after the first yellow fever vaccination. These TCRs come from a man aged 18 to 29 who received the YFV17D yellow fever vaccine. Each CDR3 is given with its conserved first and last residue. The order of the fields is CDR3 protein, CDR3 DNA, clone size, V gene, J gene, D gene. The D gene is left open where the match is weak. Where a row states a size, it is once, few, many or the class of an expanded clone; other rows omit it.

cdr3_aa: CSARDNNYGYTF
cdr3_nt: TGCAGTGCTAGGGACAATAACTATGGCTACACCTTC
clone_size: few
v_call: TRBV20-1
j_call: TRBJ1-2
d_call: -

cdr3_aa: CASSQQGGSNTEAFF
cdr3_nt: TGTGCCAGCAGCCAACAGGGCGGGTCGAACACTGAAGCTTTCTTT
clone_size: many
v_call: TRBV6-5
j_call: TRBJ1-1
d_call: -

cdr3_aa: CASSLLPLGQKETQYF
cdr3_nt: TGCGCCAGCAGCTTGCTGCCCCTTGGGCAGAAAGAGACCCAGTACTTC
clone_size: many
v_call: TRBV5-1
j_call: TRBJ2-5
d_call: -

cdr3_aa: CASSQVIGTGELFF
cdr3_nt: TGTGCCAGCAGCCAAGTCATAGGAACCGGGGAGCTGTTTTTT
clone_size: -
v_call: TRBV3-1
j_call: TRBJ2-2
d_call: -

cdr3_aa: CASASLLGDTEAFF
cdr3_nt: TGCGCCAGCGCCTCACTTCTAGGGGACACTGAAGCTTTCTTT
clone_size: many
v_call: TRBV5-1
j_call: TRBJ1-1
d_call: -

cdr3_aa: CATFSGGGETQYF
cdr3_nt: TGTGCCACCTTCTCAGGAGGTGGAGAGACCCAGTACTTC
clone_size: many
v_call: TRBV6-2/TRBV6-3
j_call: TRBJ2-5
d_call: -

cdr3_aa: CASLRDRGNNQPQHF
cdr3_nt: TGTGCCAGCCTCCGGGACAGGGGTAATAATCAGCCCCAGCATTTT
clone_size: few
v_call: TRBV18
j_call: TRBJ1-5
d_call: TRBD1

cdr3_aa: CASSLSTAPQETQYF
cdr3_nt: TGTGCCAGCAGCTTATCTACAGCCCCCCAAGAGACCCAGTACTTC
clone_size: many
v_call: TRBV5-4
j_call: TRBJ2-5
d_call: -

cdr3_aa: CAISVLQGGQGMHEQFF
cdr3_nt: TGTGCCATCAGTGTTTTGCAGGGGGGACAGGGAATGCATGAGCAGTTCTTC
clone_size: many
v_call: TRBV10-3
j_call: TRBJ2-1
d_call: TRBD1

cdr3_aa: CASSYSSLQGMDTQYF
cdr3_nt: TGTGCCAGCAGTTACTCGTCCCTACAGGGGATGGATACGCAGTATTTT
clone_size: many
v_call: TRBV6-5
j_call: TRBJ2-3
d_call: TRBD1

cdr3_aa: CATWTGYTGELFF
cdr3_nt: TGTGCCACGTGGACAGGGTATACCGGGGAGCTGTTTTTT
clone_size: many
v_call: TRBV5-5
j_call: TRBJ2-2
d_call: TRBD1

cdr3_aa: CASSEHQETQYF
cdr3_nt: TGTGCCAGCAGCGAACACCAAGAGACCCAGTACTTC
clone_size: many
v_call: TRBV2
j_call: TRBJ2-5
d_call: -

cdr3_aa: CASSAGTLNTEAFF
cdr3_nt: TGTGCCAGCAGTGCCGGGACACTGAACACTGAAGCTTTCTTT
clone_size: many
v_call: TRBV12-3/TRBV12-4
j_call: TRBJ1-1
d_call: -

cdr3_aa: CASSPWGGHGTDTQYF
cdr3_nt: TGTGCCAGCAGCCCCTGGGGGGGGCACGGCACAGATACGCAGTATTTT
clone_size: many
v_call: TRBV7-9
j_call: TRBJ2-3
d_call: -

cdr3_aa: CASSQPSGTSGSTDTQYF
cdr3_nt: TGTGCCAGCAGCCAACCCTCCGGGACTAGCGGGAGCACAGATACGCAGTATTTT
clone_size: many
v_call: TRBV4-2
j_call: TRBJ2-3
d_call: TRBD2

cdr3_aa: CASSGTPGTQYF
cdr3_nt: TGTGCCAGCAGTGGTACCCCGGGTACGCAGTATTTT
clone_size: many
v_call: TRBV6-1
j_call: TRBJ2-3
d_call: -

cdr3_aa: CASSFRVDEKLFF
cdr3_nt: TGCGCCAGCAGCTTCAGGGTGGATGAAAAACTGTTTTTT
clone_size: many
v_call: TRBV5-1
j_call: TRBJ1-4
d_call: -